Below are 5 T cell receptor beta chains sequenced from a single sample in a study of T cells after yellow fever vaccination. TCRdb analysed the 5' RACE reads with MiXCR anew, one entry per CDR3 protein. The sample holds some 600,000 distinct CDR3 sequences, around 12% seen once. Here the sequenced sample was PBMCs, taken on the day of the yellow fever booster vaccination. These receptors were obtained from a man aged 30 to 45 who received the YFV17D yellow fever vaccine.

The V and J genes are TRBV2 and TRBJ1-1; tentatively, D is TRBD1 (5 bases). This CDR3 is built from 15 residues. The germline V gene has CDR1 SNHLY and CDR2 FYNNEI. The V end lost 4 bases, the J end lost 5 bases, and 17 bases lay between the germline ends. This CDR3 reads CASSGPPGEWTEAFF. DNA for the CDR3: TGTGCCAGCAGTGGGCCGCCGGGGGAGTGGACTGAAGCTTTCTTT.

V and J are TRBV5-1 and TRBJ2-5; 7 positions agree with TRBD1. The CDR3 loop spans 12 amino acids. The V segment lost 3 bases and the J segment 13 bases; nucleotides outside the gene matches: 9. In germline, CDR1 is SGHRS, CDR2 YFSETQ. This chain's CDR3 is CASSYDRAQRYF. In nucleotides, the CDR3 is TGCGCCAGCAGCTACGACAGGGCCCAGCGGTACTTC.

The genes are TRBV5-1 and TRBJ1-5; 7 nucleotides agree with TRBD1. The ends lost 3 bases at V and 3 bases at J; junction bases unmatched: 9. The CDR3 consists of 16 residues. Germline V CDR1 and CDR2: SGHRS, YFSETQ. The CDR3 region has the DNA TGCGCCAGCAGCTCGGTTAGGACAGGCAACAATCAGCCCCAGCATTTT. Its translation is CASSSVRTGNNQPQHF.

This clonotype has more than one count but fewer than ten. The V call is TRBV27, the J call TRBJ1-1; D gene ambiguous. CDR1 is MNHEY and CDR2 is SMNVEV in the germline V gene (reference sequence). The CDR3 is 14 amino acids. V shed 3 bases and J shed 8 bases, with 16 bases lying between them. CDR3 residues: CASSFTGVAGEAFF. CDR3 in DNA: TGTGCCAGCAGTTTCACGGGAGTGGCAGGCGAAGCTTTCTTT.

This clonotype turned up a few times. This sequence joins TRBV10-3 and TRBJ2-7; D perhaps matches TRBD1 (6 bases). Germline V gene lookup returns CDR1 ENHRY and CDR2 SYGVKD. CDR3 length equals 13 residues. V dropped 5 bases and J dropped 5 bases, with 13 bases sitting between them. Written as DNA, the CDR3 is TGTGCCATCAGTCCGGGCCCAGGGGACGAGCAGTACTTC. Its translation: CAISPGPGDEQYF.